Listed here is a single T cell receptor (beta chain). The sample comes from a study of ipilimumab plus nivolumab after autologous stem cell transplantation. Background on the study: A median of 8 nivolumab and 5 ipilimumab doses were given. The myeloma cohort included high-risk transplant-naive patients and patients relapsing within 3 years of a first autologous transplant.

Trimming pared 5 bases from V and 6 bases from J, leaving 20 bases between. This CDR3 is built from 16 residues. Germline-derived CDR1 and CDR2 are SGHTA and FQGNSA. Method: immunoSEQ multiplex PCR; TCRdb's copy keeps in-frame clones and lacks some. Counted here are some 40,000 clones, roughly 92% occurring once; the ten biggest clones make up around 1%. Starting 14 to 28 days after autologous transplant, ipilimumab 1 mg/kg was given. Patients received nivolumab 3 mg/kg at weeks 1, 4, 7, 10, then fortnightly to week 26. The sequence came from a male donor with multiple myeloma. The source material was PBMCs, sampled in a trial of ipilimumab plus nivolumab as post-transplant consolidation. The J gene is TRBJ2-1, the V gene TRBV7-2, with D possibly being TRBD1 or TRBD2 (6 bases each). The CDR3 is CASSPRGGTRGNEQFF. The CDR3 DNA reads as TGTGCCAGCAGCCCCAGGGGCGGGACAAGGGGCAATGAGCAGTTCTTC.